This TCR beta chain originates from a study of blood T cell repertoires in COVID-19. Background on the study: Sources were T cells, B-cell-depleted T cells, or PBMCs; the material itself was cDNA or gDNA.

The CDR3 extends over 12 amino acids. Trimming removed 6 bases from V and 11 bases from J; junction bases left unmatched: 7. Germline CDR1 MNHNY, CDR2 SVGAGI (reference sequence). Original processing notes: Reference gene primer amplification yielded estimated nucleated cell counts. Sequencing used immunoSEQ multiplex PCR; TCRdb keeps in-frame clones, though not all of them. That table furnishes V, J and clone size, whereas the DNA furnished D and trimming. Here the sample spans 150,000 to 180,000 clones, approximately 83% being singletons. Seattle enrolled patients during active infection and tracked them longitudinally.

The sample was peripheral blood. The V gene is TRBV6-6, the J gene TRBJ1-1; TRBD1 matches 9 bases. This TCR derives from a woman aged 60-75 years with COVID-19, enrolled during active disease. DNA of the CDR3: TGTGCCAGCAGACAGGGGGCGGGTGGTGCTTTCTTT. It is translated as CASRQGAGGAFF.